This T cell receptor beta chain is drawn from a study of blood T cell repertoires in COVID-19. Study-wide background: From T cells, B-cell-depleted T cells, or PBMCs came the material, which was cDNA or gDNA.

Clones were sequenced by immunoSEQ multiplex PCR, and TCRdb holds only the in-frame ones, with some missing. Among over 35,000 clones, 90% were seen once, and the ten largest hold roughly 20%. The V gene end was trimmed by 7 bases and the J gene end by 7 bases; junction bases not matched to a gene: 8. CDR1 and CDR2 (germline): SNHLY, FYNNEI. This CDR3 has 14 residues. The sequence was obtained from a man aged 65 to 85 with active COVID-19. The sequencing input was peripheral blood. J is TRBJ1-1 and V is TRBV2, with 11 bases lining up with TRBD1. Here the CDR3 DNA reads TGTGCCAGCACTCTCGGACAGGGGGCGGTTGAAGCTTTCTTT. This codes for CASTLGQGAVEAFF.